Detailed here is one TCR beta chain. These data originate in a study of control samples from healthy donors and cancer patients. The CDR3 is 13 residues long. With 5 bases clipped from V and 6 bases from J, the junction kept 2 bases outside the gene matches. Germline assignment: CDR1 SEHNR and CDR2 FQNEAQ (reference sequence). The protocol was immunoSEQ multiplex PCR, while the TCRdb copy is restricted to in-frame clones and leaves out a portion. The repertoire includes 90,000 to 100,000 clones, about nine tenths of them detected once, and 3% to 4.5% sits in the top ten. The clonotype was recovered from a woman aged 18-29 years in good health. The sample comprised blood. The chain combines TRBV7-9 with TRBJ1-2; TRBD1 matches at 11 bases. CDR3 sequence: CASSRGQGDGYTF. In DNA form, the CDR3 reads TGTGCCAGCAGCCGGGGACAGGGGGATGGCTACACCTTC.